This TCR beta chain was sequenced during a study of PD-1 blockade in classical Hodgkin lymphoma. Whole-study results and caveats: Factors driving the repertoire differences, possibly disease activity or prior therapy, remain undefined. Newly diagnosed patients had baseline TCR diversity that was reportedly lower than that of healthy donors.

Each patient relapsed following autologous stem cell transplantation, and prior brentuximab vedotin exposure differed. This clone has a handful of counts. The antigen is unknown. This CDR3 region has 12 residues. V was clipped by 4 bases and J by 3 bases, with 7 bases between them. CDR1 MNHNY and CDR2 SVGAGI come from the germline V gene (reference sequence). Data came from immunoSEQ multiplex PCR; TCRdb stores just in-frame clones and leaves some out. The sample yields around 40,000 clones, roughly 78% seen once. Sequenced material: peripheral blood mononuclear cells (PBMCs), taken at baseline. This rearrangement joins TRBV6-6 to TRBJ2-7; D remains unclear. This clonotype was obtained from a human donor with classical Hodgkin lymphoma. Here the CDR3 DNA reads TGTGCCAGCAGTTCCCGAGGCTACGAGCAGTACTTC. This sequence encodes CASSSRGYEQYF.